The TCR beta chain under discussion was sequenced for a study of cytomegalovirus exposure and HLA in healthy donors. This clone was seen once. As yet, its antigen is unknown. The junction shows a germline mismatch at one end, possibly a read error. The same CDR3 is also encoded by other DNA sequences in this sample. Points from the study as a whole: It is likely that the observed cluster of highly shared sequence variants was a sequencing artifact. Reportedly, cytomegalovirus status was diagnosed with high sensitivity and specificity. Analysis was carried out at a later point, and it linked a missense DCLRE1C variant to TCR beta V- and J-gene trimming.

A multiplex PCR was run with 60 Vbeta primers and 13 Jbeta primers. Libraries were prepared by immunoSEQ multiplex PCR; TCRdb keeps only in-frame clonotypes and omits some of them. Among over 130,000 clones listed, 61% were seen once. There are 15 residues in the CDR3. CDR1 is SEHNR and CDR2 is FQNEAQ in the germline V gene (reference sequence). Specimen: PBMCs. The V call is TRBV7-9, the J call TRBJ2-2; D may be TRBD2 (5 bases). This clonotype originated in a male donor in good health and CMV-seronegative. In DNA, the CDR3 is TGTGCCAGCAGCTCGGTTCAGGTCGTCACCGGGGAGTTGTTTTTT. As protein: CASSSVQVVTGELFF.